What follows are 11 T cell receptor beta chains derived from one specimen sequenced in a study of T cells in Graves' hyperthyroidism and ophthalmopathy. Amplified TCR beta CDR3 regions came from RNA transcripts. Using the HTBI primer set, a first-round RT-PCR was run on the TCR CDR3. TCRdb itself ran the multiplex PCR reads through MiXCR, one entry per CDR3 protein. The data contain some 570,000 distinct CDR3 sequences, approximately 15% of them singletons. The sequencing input was blood. These receptor sequences come from a woman aged 18-35 years with Graves' ophthalmopathy.

The chain couples TRBV29-1 to TRBJ2-5; a weak D match, TRBD1 (6 bases). The CDR3 covers 13 residues. Trimming shortened V by 3 bases and J by 5 bases, and 13 bases separated the two germline ends. The germline V gene has CDR1 SQVTM and CDR2 ANQGSEA. The CDR3 is CSVENRVGETQYF. The CDR3 nucleotides are TGCAGCGTTGAGAACAGGGTGGGGGAGACCCAGTACTTC.

This clonotype was seen many times. This CDR3 is CASSLVPSGGRNEQFF. As DNA, the CDR3 is TGTGCCAGCAGCTTAGTTCCTAGCGGGGGCCGCAATGAGCAGTTCTTC. The V call is TRBV7-2, the J call TRBJ2-1, with TRBD2 matching over 10 bases. The V gene's germline CDR1 is SGHTA and CDR2 FQGNSA. The V gene end was trimmed by 1 base and the J gene end by 6 bases; junction bases not matched to a gene: 6. The CDR3 runs 16 residues.

This clonotype was seen at least ten times. This sequence joins TRBV6-2 or TRBV6-3 and TRBJ2-2; D may be TRBD1 or TRBD2 (5 bases each). Germline CDR1 reads MNHEY; CDR2 reads SVGEGT. The CDR3 runs 14 residues. V lost 6 bases and J 6 bases, leaving 14 bases between the germline ends. CDR3 sequence: CASSYLGGAGELFF. DNA of the CDR3: TGTGCCAGCAGCTACCTTGGGGGTGCCGGGGAGCTGTTTTTT.

The V call is TRBV29-1, the J call TRBJ2-7; 7 positions match TRBD2. CDR1 SQVTM and CDR2 ANQGSEA come from the germline V gene. This CDR3 region has 18 residues. V lost 1 base to trimming and J lost 2 bases; unmatched junction nucleotides: 17. The CDR3 DNA reads TGCAGCGTTGAAGGTGGGGTTTGGTTGGGGGGGGTCACCTACGAGCAGTACTTC. Protein sequence: CSVEGGVWLGGVTYEQYF.

This clonotype was detected many times. The chain joins TRBV2 to TRBJ1-4; D possibly corresponds to TRBD1 (6 bases). Germline CDR1 reads SNHLY; CDR2 reads FYNNEI. Trimming removed 8 bases at V and 6 bases at J, with 19 bases between. The CDR3 is 15 residues long. DNA of the CDR3: TGTGCCAGCGGGATTTCCGACAGGTTATATGAAAAACTGTTTTTT. Amino acid sequence: CASGISDRLYEKLFF.

V usage is TRBV4-2 and J usage is TRBJ2-1; 7 bases line up with TRBD2. CDR1 is LGHNA, CDR2 YNFKEQ, per germline. CDR3 size: 16 residues. Unmatched junction bases numbered 17, after V lost 0 bases and J lost 15 bases. CDR3 nucleotide sequence: TGTGCCAGCAGCCAAGATCGGCGGGAGTCGGGTACGGTCGGGTTCTTC. Translated, it gives CASSQDRRESGTVGFF.

Turning to this clonotype: A much more abundant neighbour one base away suggests this may be a read error. The J gene is TRBJ1-6, the V gene TRBV13; TRBD1 agrees at 8 bases. The CDR3 totals 17 residues. The V and J ends lost 0 bases and 1 base, in that order; junction bases with no gene match: 2. CDR1 is PRHDT, CDR2 FYEKMQ, per germline (reference sequence). The CDR3 is CASSLGRTGSYNSPLHF. CDR3 coding DNA: TGTGCCAGCAGCTTAGGCCGGACAGGGTCCTATAATTCACCCCTCCACTTT.

Only one count was recorded for this clonotype. A much larger clone sits a single nucleotide away, making a read error possible. The J gene is TRBJ2-3, the V gene TRBV7-9; weak D call: TRBD2 (5 bases). This CDR3 spans 14 amino acids. CDR1 is SEHNR, CDR2 FQNEAQ, per germline (reference sequence). Trimming left V 10 bases short and J 7 bases short, with 21 bases between. The CDR3 protein is CATVSRGPLNTQYF. CDR3 bases: TGTGCCACTGTATCGAGAGGGCCGTTAAATACGCAGTATTTT. The full variable domain, its missing parts supplied by reference TRBV7-9 and TRBJ2-3, is DTGVSQNPRHKITKRGQNVTFRCDPISEHNRLYWYRQTLGQGPEFLTYFQNEAQLEKSRLLSDRFSAERPKGSFSTLEIQRTEQGDSAMYLCATVSRGPLNTQYFGPGTRLTVL.

This clonotype occurred many times. The chain joins TRBV28 to TRBJ1-1; a weak D match, TRBD1 (6 bases). This CDR3 spans 17 amino acids. Germline lookup yields CDR1 MDHEN and CDR2 SYDVKM. Trimming removed 4 bases at V and 0 bases at J, with 18 bases between. The CDR3 spells CASSSPHRTEMNTEAFF. CDR3 DNA sequence: TGTGCCAGCAGTTCGCCCCACCGGACAGAGATGAACACTGAAGCTTTCTTT.

The rearrangement uses TRBV2 and TRBJ2-3; 10 bases agree with TRBD2. This CDR3 region has 14 residues. Germline V gives CDR1 SNHLY, CDR2 FYNNEI. V shed 6 bases, J shed 8 bases, and the junction held 8 bases outside the gene matches. The CDR3 DNA reads as TGTGCCAGCAGGGCCGAGACTAGCGGGCGTACGCAGTATTTT. This encodes CASRAETSGRTQYF. Full variable domain (outside the CDR3, taken from reference TRBV2 and TRBJ2-3): EPEVTQTPSHQVTQMGQEVILRCVPISNHLYFYWYRQILGQKVEFLVSFYNNEISEKSEIFDDQFSVERPDGSNFTLKIRSTKLEDSAMYFCASRAETSGRTQYFGPGTRLTVL.

CDR3 residues: CSARKTGYSYNEQFF. CDR3 nucleotide sequence: TGCAGTGCTAGGAAGACCGGCTACTCCTACAATGAGCAGTTCTTC. The gene calls are TRBV20-1 and TRBJ2-1, with unresolved D. Germline V gene lookup returns CDR1 DFQATT and CDR2 SNEGSKA (reference sequence). The CDR3 extends over 15 amino acids. Trimming removed 3 bases at V and 0 bases at J, with 12 bases between.